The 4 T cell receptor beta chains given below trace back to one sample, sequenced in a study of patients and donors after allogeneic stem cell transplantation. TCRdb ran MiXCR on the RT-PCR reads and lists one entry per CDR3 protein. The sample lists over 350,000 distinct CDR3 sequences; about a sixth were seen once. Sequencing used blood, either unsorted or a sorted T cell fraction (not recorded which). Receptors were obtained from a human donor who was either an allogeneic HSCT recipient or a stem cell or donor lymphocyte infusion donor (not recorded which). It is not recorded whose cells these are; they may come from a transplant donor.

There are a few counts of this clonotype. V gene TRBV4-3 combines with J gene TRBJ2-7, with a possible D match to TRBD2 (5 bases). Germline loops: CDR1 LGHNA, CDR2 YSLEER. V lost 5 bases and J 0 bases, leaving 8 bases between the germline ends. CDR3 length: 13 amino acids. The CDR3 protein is CASSNGVSYEQYF. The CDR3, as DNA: TGCGCCAGCAGCAACGGGGTCTCCTACGAGCAGTACTTC.

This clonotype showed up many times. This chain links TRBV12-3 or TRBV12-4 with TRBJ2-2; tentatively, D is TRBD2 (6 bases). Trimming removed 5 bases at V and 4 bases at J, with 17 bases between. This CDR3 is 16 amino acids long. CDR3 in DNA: TGTGCCAGCAGTATAAGCGGGCTCCGCGCCACCGGGGAGCTGTTTTTT. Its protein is CASSISGLRATGELFF.

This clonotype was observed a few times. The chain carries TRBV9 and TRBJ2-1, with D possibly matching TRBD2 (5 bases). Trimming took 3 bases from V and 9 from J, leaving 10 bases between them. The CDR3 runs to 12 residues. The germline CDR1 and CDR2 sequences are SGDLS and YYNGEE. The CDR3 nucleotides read TGTGCCAGCAGCGACGGACGGGGTGAGCAGTTCTTC. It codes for CASSDGRGEQFF.

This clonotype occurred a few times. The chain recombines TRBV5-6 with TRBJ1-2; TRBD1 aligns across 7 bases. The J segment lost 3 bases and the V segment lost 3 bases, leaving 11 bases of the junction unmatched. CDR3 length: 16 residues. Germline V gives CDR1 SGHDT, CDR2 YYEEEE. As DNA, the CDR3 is TGTGCCAGCAGCTCTAGGGGGCAGGGGCGCTACTATGGCTACACCTTC. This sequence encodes CASSSRGQGRYYGYTF.